This T cell receptor beta chain was documented in a study of blood T cell repertoires in COVID-19. Study-level information: Samples representing acute and convalescent COVID-19 were sourced from the United States, Italy and Spain.

V was shortened by 4 bases and J by 0 bases, with 11 bases between the two germline ends. CDR1 and CDR2 (germline): GTSNPN, SVGIG (reference sequence). The CDR3 runs to 14 residues. Some clones are missing from TCRdb's copy, which holds only in-frame ones; the method was immunoSEQ multiplex PCR. The repertoire holds 120,000 or so clones, with about four fifths as singletons. This TCR was sampled from a man aged 25 to 40 with COVID-19, enrolled during active disease. The sample comprised peripheral blood. V gene TRBV30 combines with J gene TRBJ2-3; a weak D match, TRBD2 (5 bases). The CDR3 DNA follows: TGTGCCTGGAACAGCGGATCTAGCACAGATACGCAGTATTTT. Its protein is CAWNSGSSTDTQYF.